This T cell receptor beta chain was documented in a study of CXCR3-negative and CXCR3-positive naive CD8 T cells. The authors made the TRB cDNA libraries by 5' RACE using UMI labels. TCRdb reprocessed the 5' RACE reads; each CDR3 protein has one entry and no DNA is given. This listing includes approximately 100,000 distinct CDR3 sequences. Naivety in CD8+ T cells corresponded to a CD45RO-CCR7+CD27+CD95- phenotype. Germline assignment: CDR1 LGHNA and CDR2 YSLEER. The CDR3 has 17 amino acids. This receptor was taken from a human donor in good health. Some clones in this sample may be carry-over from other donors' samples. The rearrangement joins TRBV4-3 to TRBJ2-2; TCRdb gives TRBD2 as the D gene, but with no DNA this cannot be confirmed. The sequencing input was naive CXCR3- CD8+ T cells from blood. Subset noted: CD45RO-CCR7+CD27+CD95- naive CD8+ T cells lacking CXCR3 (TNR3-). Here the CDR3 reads CASSQEQTSGVGGELFF.